Each of the 19 T cell receptor beta chains below was sequenced from the same sample in a study of beta chain features in type 1 diabetes. Study-level points and caveats: For Type 1 diabetes patients, all four CD4+ subsets carried TCRB CDR3s that were moderately but significantly shorter.

Reverse transcribing all isolated RNA meant expressed TCRB transcripts were sequenced. The table came from immunoSEQ multiplex PCR; TCRdb's copy has only in-frame clones and leaves some out. The sample includes more than 25,000 clones, under 50% of them seen just once. Their recognized antigens are unknown. What was sequenced was stem cell memory CD4+ T cells from blood. These receptors came from a man aged 25-45 years with type 1 diabetes.

This clone showed up just a few times. The rearrangement joins TRBV6-5 to TRBJ2-2, with 14 bases aligning to TRBD2. The V and J ends lost 7 bases and 8 bases, in that order; junction bases with no gene match: 3. The CDR3 length is 14 residues. CDR1 and CDR2 from the germline V gene are MNHEY and SVGAGI. This chain's CDR3 is CASTGLAGAGELFF. The CDR3 DNA is TGTGCCAGCACGGGACTAGCGGGAGCAGGGGAGCTGTTTTTT.

V is TRBV27 and J is TRBJ2-3; 8 nucleotides line up with TRBD2. The CDR3 runs to 17 residues. V dropped 0 bases and J dropped 0; count of bases not matched to a gene: 5. Looked up from germline, CDR1 is MNHEY and CDR2 is SMNVEV (reference sequence). The CDR3 loop is CASSLSWRGVSTDTQYF. The DNA for the CDR3 is TGTGCCAGCAGTTTATCGTGGCGGGGGGTTAGCACAGATACGCAGTATTTT.

The rearrangement links TRBV2 to TRBJ2-2; 8 bases fit TRBD1. The CDR3 is 14 residues long. Trimming at V came to 1 base and at J to 6 bases, leaving 1 base not matched to a gene. CDR1 is SNHLY and CDR2 is FYNNEI in the germline V gene. This chain's CDR3 is CASSEEQGAGELFF. DNA for the CDR3: TGTGCCAGCAGTGAAGAACAGGGGGCCGGGGAGCTGTTTTTT.

The chain couples TRBV12-5 to TRBJ1-1; no clear D gene. The CDR3 sequence is 15 residues long. The germline gives CDR1 LGHNT, CDR2 FRNRAP. V was trimmed by 0 bases and J by 5 bases, leaving 13 bases between them. The CDR3, as DNA: TGTGCTAGTGGTTTGGTACAAAGCGGAAGGACTGAAGCTTTCTTT. This gives the protein CASGLVQSGRTEAFF.

This chain uses TRBV4-1 with TRBJ2-3, with no clear D. V was pared by 4 bases and J by 1 base, with 6 bases between. Germline V lookup: CDR1 MGHRA, CDR2 YSYEKL. The CDR3 has 13 residues. The CDR3 spells CASSPSGTDTQYF. The DNA for the CDR3 is TGCGCCAGCAGCCCGTCCGGCACAGATACGCAGTATTTT.

The chain carries TRBV10-1 and TRBJ2-7, with 7 bases that match TRBD1. Unmatched junction bases numbered 5, after V lost 3 bases and J lost 0 bases. This CDR3 has 15 residues. Germline V gene sequence: CDR1 WNHNN, CDR2 SYGVQD (reference sequence). In DNA form, the CDR3 reads TGCGCCAGCAGTGACCAGGACAGGTTCTCCTACGAGCAGTACTTC. It specifies CASSDQDRFSYEQYF.

The rearrangement uses TRBV2 and TRBJ1-3, with TRBD1 as a possible D gene (6 bases). V was cut by 5 bases and J by 4 bases, with 12 bases left in between. CDR3 length equals 14 residues. The germline CDR1 and CDR2 sequences are SNHLY and FYNNEI. CDR3 DNA sequence: TGTGCCAGCAGTTACGGGGGGCTCGGAAACACCATATATTTT. Its translation is CASSYGGLGNTIYF.

V usage is TRBV6-1 and J usage is TRBJ2-3; 13 positions match TRBD2. Per the germline V gene, CDR1 is MNHNS and CDR2 is SASEGT. The CDR3 is 17 residues long. V shed 0 bases, J shed 6 bases, and the junction held 6 bases outside the gene matches. The CDR3 bases are TGTGCCAGCAGTGAAGCACCGGGACTAGCGGGGCGTGATACGCAGTATTTT. Protein product: CASSEAPGLAGRDTQYF.

This clone was observed a few times. CDR3 coding DNA: TGTGCCTCCCGTTCGACAGGGAGATTTGGCTACACCTTC. It translates to CASRSTGRFGYTF. V usage is TRBV30 and J usage is TRBJ1-2, with 7 bases lining up with TRBD1. The V segment lost 7 bases and the J segment 7 bases; nucleotides outside the gene matches: 12. The CDR3 length is 13 residues. Germline assignment: CDR1 GTSNPN and CDR2 SVGIG (reference sequence).

The rearrangement joins TRBV10-3 to TRBJ1-5, with a possible D match to TRBD1 (6 bases). The germline V and J ends were trimmed by 2 bases and 1 base, with 12 bases remaining between them. The CDR3 has 16 amino acids. Per the germline V gene, CDR1 is ENHRY and CDR2 is SYGVKD. In nucleotides, the CDR3 is TGTGCCATCAGTGAGGGGACATTTCAGAGCAATCAGCCCCAGCATTTT. This translates into CAISEGTFQSNQPQHF.

This chain's CDR3 is CASGSVVGPRGNEQFF. CDR3 in DNA: TGTGCTAGTGGTTCCGTGGTAGGACCCCGGGGGAATGAGCAGTTCTTC. V and J are TRBV12-5 and TRBJ2-1; D might be TRBD2 (6 bases). CDR3 length: 16 residues. The V end lost 4 bases, the J end lost 7 bases, and 20 bases lay between the germline ends. Germline values: CDR1 LGHNT, CDR2 FRNRAP.

The chain recombines TRBV7-2 with TRBJ2-7, with TRBD1 matching over 7 bases. V was clipped by 5 bases and J by 0 bases; unmatched bases: 10. This CDR3 has 16 residues. From germline, CDR1 is SGHTA and CDR2 FQGNSA. The CDR3 nucleotides read TGTGCCAGCAGCCCAGGGGGTTCGGGGATCTCCTACGAGCAGTACTTC. Amino acids: CASSPGGSGISYEQYF. Full variable domain (outside the CDR3, taken from reference TRBV7-2 and TRBJ2-7): GAGVSQSPSNKVTEKGKDVELRCDPISGHTALYWYRQSLGQGLEFLIYFQGNSAPDKSGLPSDRFSAERTGGSVSTLTIQRTQQEDSAVYLCASSPGGSGISYEQYFGPGTRLTVT.

The V gene is TRBV6-6, the J gene TRBJ1-1, with TRBD1 matching 7 bases. The CDR3 has 14 residues. With 11 bases clipped from V and 1 base from J, the junction kept 10 bases outside the gene matches. CDR1 and CDR2 from the germline V gene are MNHNY and SVGAGI (reference sequence). CDR3 sequence (DNA): TGTGCCGGACACACAGGGGAAACGAACACTGAAGCTTTCTTT. This sequence encodes CAGHTGETNTEAFF.

This rearrangement joins TRBV6-5 to TRBJ1-2; 7 bases are shared with TRBD1. Looked up from germline, CDR1 is MNHEY and CDR2 is SVGAGI. The junction had 11 bases not matched to a gene; V was cut back by 6 bases and J by 4 bases. The CDR3 has 15 amino acids. The DNA of the CDR3 is TGTGCCAGCAGGCCTCCGGGACAGAGAACCTATGGCTACACCTTC. Its translation: CASRPPGQRTYGYTF.

The chain combines TRBV5-1 with TRBJ2-1; D is perhaps TRBD2 (6 bases). This CDR3 has 17 amino acids. Germline CDR1 reads SGHRS; CDR2 reads YFSETQ. Trimming stripped 4 bases from V and 9 bases from J, with 26 bases between. CDR3 sequence: CASSTRSGSGRTSEQFF. The CDR3 coding sequence is TGCGCCAGCAGCACGAGGTCGGGTAGCGGCCGGACGTCTGAGCAGTTCTTC.

DNA for the CDR3: TGTGCCAGCAGTCGGACAGGCGGCGCGGTTTACGAGCAGTACTTC. Encoded protein: CASSRTGGAVYEQYF. The rearrangement joins TRBV28 to TRBJ2-7, with 7 bases lining up with TRBD1. V was clipped by 5 bases and J by 4 bases; unmatched bases: 11. In germline, CDR1 is MDHEN, CDR2 SYDVKM. This CDR3 region has 15 residues.

This clone was counted between two and nine times. V and J are TRBV6-1 and TRBJ1-6; weak D call: TRBD1 (6 bases). The ends were cut back, 4 bases at V and 4 bases at J, with 11 bases in the middle. The germline gives CDR1 MNHNS, CDR2 SASEGT. This CDR3 spans 15 amino acids. The CDR3 loop is CASSASQGYNSPLHF. CDR3 DNA: TGTGCCAGCAGTGCCTCACAGGGATATAATTCACCCCTCCACTTT.

This clone was observed a few times. The rearrangement joins TRBV6-6 to TRBJ2-7; TRBD1 aligns across 7 bases. Germline V gene data show CDR1 as MNHNY and CDR2 as SVGAGI (reference sequence). Trimming removed 5 bases from V and 6 bases from J; junction bases left unmatched: 13. This CDR3 has 15 amino acids. The CDR3 reads CASSRYRGQGLEQYF. CDR3 DNA sequence: TGTGCCAGCAGTCGCTATAGGGGGCAGGGGCTCGAGCAGTACTTC.

V is TRBV27 and J is TRBJ2-7; TRBD1 aligns across 9 bases. The germline V gene encodes CDR1 MNHEY and CDR2 SMNVEV (reference sequence). Unmatched junction bases numbered 7, after V lost 0 bases and J lost 4 bases. The CDR3 is 16 residues long. The chain's CDR3 is CASSLSRQGGRYEQYF. CDR3 DNA: TGTGCCAGCAGTTTATCCCGACAGGGGGGACGATACGAGCAGTACTTC.